This entry is about one T cell receptor (beta chain). The data stem from a study of shared clonotypes between healthy human individuals. V lost 7 bases and J lost 5, with 11 bases in between. This CDR3 spans 12 amino acids. CDR1 LNHDA and CDR2 SQIVND come from the germline V gene (reference sequence). Deep-level running was used for the assay. The protocol was immunoSEQ multiplex PCR, while the TCRdb copy is restricted to in-frame clones and leaves out a portion. The profile covers some 470,000 clones, with 76% appearing a single time and roughly 13% taken by the ten largest. This clonotype was obtained from a middle-aged woman in good health. Some clones in this sample may be carry-over from other donors' samples. The rearrangement uses TRBV19 and TRBJ2-5; D might be TRBD2 (6 bases). The sample taken for sequencing was PBMCs. In DNA, the CDR3 is TGTGCCAGTATGGGGGAGGAGGAGACCCAGTACTTC. Protein product: CASMGEEETQYF.